These 29 T cell receptor beta chains were sequenced from one sample in a study of breast tumors, draining lymph nodes, adjacent tissues (TCRdb year 2016). The library was made by multiplex PCR. Sequenced using an Illumina HiSeq 2000. In-frame beta chains were kept once TCRdb had trimmed the public reads at Q25 with fastp and called clones with MiXCR. Entries are consolidated by CDR3 protein sequence, retaining the most common genes and DNA. The sample has around 250,000 distinct CDR3 sequences on record, 34% of them singletons. The ten top clones hold approximately 3.6% of the sample. Lymph node samples were obtained from the axillary draining lymph nodes of breast cancer patients. Sequenced material: axillary lymph node tissue. These receptors were obtained from a female donor with breast cancer. Some clones in this sample may be carry-over from other donors' samples.

The chain uses TRBV7-2 and TRBJ2-6; 12 positions match TRBD2. Trimming at V came to 4 bases and at J to 3 bases, leaving 4 bases not matched to a gene. The CDR3 consists of 17 residues. Germline V gene data show CDR1 as SGHTA and CDR2 as FQGNSA. The CDR3 region has the DNA TGTGCCAGCAGCTCGACTAGCGGGAGTATTGGGGCCAACGTCCTGACTTTC. This translates into CASSSTSGSIGANVLTF.

This clonotype was counted at least ten times. V gene TRBV7-6 combines with J gene TRBJ2-1; a possible D gene is TRBD1 (6 bases). With 5 bases removed from V and 0 bases from J, the gap between germline ends came to 14 bases. The germline CDR1 and CDR2 sequences are SGHVS and FNYEAQ. The CDR3 has 16 residues. CDR3 sequence reads: CASSPGHLGSYNEQFF. The CDR3 DNA sequence: TGTGCCAGCAGCCCGGGACACCTTGGCTCCTACAATGAGCAGTTCTTC.

This clonotype occurred many times. The CDR3 loop reads CASSILEGLRDQPQHF. The CDR3 DNA is TGTGCCAGTAGTATACTGGAAGGCTTGAGGGATCAGCCCCAGCATTTT. The chain combines TRBV19 with TRBJ1-5, with D unclear. This CDR3 is built from 16 residues. Trimming stripped 2 bases from V and 5 bases from J, with 16 bases between. Looked up from germline, CDR1 is LNHDA and CDR2 is SQIVND (reference sequence).

Ten or more counts support this clonotype. V and J are TRBV7-9 and TRBJ1-5; D not certain. The germline gives CDR1 SEHNR, CDR2 FQNEAQ (reference sequence). V lost 6 bases and J lost 4, with 13 bases in between. The CDR3 runs to 14 residues. The CDR3 DNA sequence: TGTGCCAGCAGTTCTGGGCAGACTAATCAGCCCCAGCATTTT. This sequence encodes CASSSGQTNQPQHF.

This clonotype was seen ten or more times. The chain recombines TRBV20-1 with TRBJ1-5; D call uncertain. V shed 2 bases and J shed 4 bases, with 6 bases lying between them. Germline V gene lookup returns CDR1 DFQATT and CDR2 SNEGSKA (reference sequence). This CDR3 region has 12 residues. CDR3 sequence: CSARNGNQPQHF. The CDR3 DNA reads TGCAGTGCTAGAAACGGGAATCAGCCCCAGCATTTT.

The gene calls are TRBV15 and TRBJ1-2, with D perhaps TRBD1 (6 bases). The CDR3 covers 16 residues. The V end was cut by 0 bases, the J end by 4 bases, with 15 bases between. Germline lookup yields CDR1 LNHNV and CDR2 YYDKDF (reference sequence). CDR3 nucleotide sequence: TGTGCCACCAGCAGAGATACAGGGTACCGCGCCTATGGCTACACCTTC. Protein product: CATSRDTGYRAYGYTF.

This clonotype was picked up one time. The chain links TRBV29-1 to TRBJ1-6; the D is unclear. The germline V and J ends were trimmed by 8 bases and 5 bases, with 13 bases remaining between them. The CDR3 sequence is 13 residues long. Germline CDR1 reads SQVTM; CDR2 reads ANQGSEA. The CDR3 DNA sequence: TGCAGCAGTGAAAGGCCAGATAATTCACCCCTCCACTTT. Its translation is CSSERPDNSPLHF.

Many counts were recorded for this clonotype. This chain links TRBV11-3 with TRBJ2-1; D might be TRBD2 (6 bases). Trimming took 5 bases from V and 4 from J, leaving 9 bases between them. Germline V lookup: CDR1 SGHNT, CDR2 YENEEA. This CDR3 has 13 residues. The CDR3 nucleotides read TGTGCCAGCAGCAGGGGAGGATACAATGAGCAGTTCTTC. Protein sequence: CASSRGGYNEQFF.

About this clonotype itself: A much more abundant neighbour one base away suggests this may be a read error. V and J are TRBV5-1 and TRBJ2-1; D may be TRBD2 (7 bases). CDR3 size: 17 residues. Per germline, CDR1 SGHRS and CDR2 YFSETQ. The CDR3 DNA reads as TGCGCCAGCGGCTTGGGGGCCGCGGGACTAACCAACAATGAGCAGTTCTTC. This codes for CASGLGAAGLTNNEQFF. Filled out from reference TRBV5-1 and TRBJ2-1, the complete variable domain reads KAGVTQTPRYLIKTRGQQVTLSCSPISGHRSVSWYQQTPGQGLQFLFEYFSETQRNKGNFPGRFSGRQFSNSRSEMNVSTLELGDSALYLCASGLGAAGLTNNEQFFGPGTRLTVL.

This clonotype was counted many times. This chain uses TRBV6-6 with TRBJ2-1, with TRBD2 matching 8 bases. The CDR3 sequence is 14 residues long. Losses at the gene ends were 7 bases for V and 7 bases for J; bases not matched to a gene: 9. Per germline, CDR1 MNHNY and CDR2 SVGAGI (reference sequence). CDR3 bases: TGTGCCAGCACGGAAGCGGGAGTGGTAAATGAGCAGTTCTTC. This encodes CASTEAGVVNEQFF.

J is TRBJ2-5 and V is TRBV5-1; D is perhaps TRBD1 or TRBD2 (5 bases each). The ends were cut back, 6 bases at V and 8 bases at J, with 20 bases in the middle. The CDR3 contains 14 residues. CDR1 is SGHRS and CDR2 is YFSETQ in the germline V gene. DNA of the CDR3: TGCGCCAGCACTCGGGACGGTGGTTTGGACACCCAGTACTTC. Encoded protein: CASTRDGGLDTQYF.

The rearrangement joins TRBV2 to TRBJ1-5, with 10 bases fitting TRBD1. Germline CDR1 and CDR2: SNHLY and FYNNEI. With 6 bases clipped from V and 2 bases from J, the junction kept 4 bases outside the gene matches. This CDR3 is built from 15 residues. The DNA for the CDR3 is TGTGCCAGCAGGCCCGGGACAGGGGGCAATCAGCCCCAGCATTTT. This codes for CASRPGTGGNQPQHF.

The table lists this clonotype with many counts. The V and J genes are TRBV4-1 and TRBJ1-5; D is perhaps TRBD1 (5 bases). V gave up 5 bases and J gave up 0 bases, with 11 bases separating them. This CDR3 is 15 amino acids long. Germline values: CDR1 MGHRA, CDR2 YSYEKL. The CDR3 here is CASSTRVHSNQPQHF. The DNA for the CDR3 is TGCGCCAGCAGCACCAGGGTTCATAGCAATCAGCCCCAGCATTTT.

The J gene is TRBJ1-5, the V gene TRBV5-1; D might be TRBD1 (6 bases). The V end lost 4 bases, the J end lost 3 bases, and 11 bases lay between the germline ends. The CDR3 length is 14 residues. CDR1 is SGHRS and CDR2 is YFSETQ in the germline V gene. CDR3 sequence: CASSPQGINQPQHF. The CDR3 region has the DNA TGCGCCAGCAGCCCCCAGGGGATCAATCAGCCCCAGCATTTT.

The chain combines TRBV9 with TRBJ2-7, with D perhaps being TRBD1 or TRBD2 (5 bases each). V gave up 0 bases and J gave up 0 bases, with 16 bases separating them. Germline CDR1 and CDR2: SGDLS and YYNGEE. The CDR3 runs to 17 residues. Written as DNA, the CDR3 is TGTGCCAGCAGCGTAGGGGACCCATCAATGAGCTCCTACGAGCAGTACTTC. It specifies CASSVGDPSMSSYEQYF.

For this clonotype: This may stem from a read error, because a much larger clone lies one nucleotide away. The chain is built from TRBV11-3 and TRBJ2-1, with a weak D call TRBD2 (7 bases). V gave up 1 base and J gave up 0 bases, with 10 bases separating them. The CDR3 has 16 amino acids. CDR1 SGHNT and CDR2 YENEEA come from the germline V gene. CDR3 coding DNA: TGTGCCAGCAGCTTAGCGGCGGGGGCCTCCTACAATGAGCAGTTCTTC. This translates into CASSLAAGASYNEQFF. The full variable domain, its missing parts supplied by reference TRBV11-3 and TRBJ2-1, is EAGVVQSPRYKIIEKKQPVAFWCNPISGHNTLYWYLQNLGQGPELLIRYENEEAVDDSQLPKDRFSAERLKGVDSTLKIQPAELGDSAVYLCASSLAAGASYNEQFFGPGTRLTVL.

This clonotype was detected many times. The chain employs TRBV11-2 and TRBJ2-5; either TRBD1 or TRBD2 may supply D (6 bases each). This CDR3 spans 15 amino acids. Germline lookup yields CDR1 SGHAT and CDR2 FQNNGV. Trimming stripped 3 bases from V and 4 bases from J, with 15 bases between. CDR3 loop: CASSFEGRGGETQYF. The CDR3 region has the DNA TGTGCCAGCAGCTTCGAAGGCAGGGGAGGAGAGACCCAGTACTTC.

This clonotype was observed once. The genes are TRBV19 and TRBJ1-4; TRBD1 is a possible D gene (5 bases). CDR1 and CDR2 from the germline V gene are LNHDA and SQIVND (reference sequence). Trimming pared 3 bases from V and 0 bases from J, leaving 8 bases between. The CDR3 consists of 15 residues. The CDR3 sequence: CASSIGGATNEKLFF. The CDR3 nucleotides are TGTGCCAGTAGTATCGGGGGGGCAACTAATGAAAAACTGTTTTTT.

In regard to this clonotype: At one boundary the junction diverges from the germline segment, which might be a read error. The rearrangement uses TRBV7-2 and TRBJ1-6, with no clear D. CDR3 length: 13 amino acids. Germline assignment: CDR1 SGHTA and CDR2 FQGNSA. CDR3 sequence: CASSPLGDSPLHF. As DNA, the CDR3 is TGCGCCAGCAGCCCCCTTGGGGATTCACCCCTCCACTTT.

In its sample, this clonotype was seen many times. The chain recombines TRBV12-3 or TRBV12-4 with TRBJ1-2, with D hard to call. This CDR3 is built from 12 residues. Trimming removed 6 bases at V and 4 bases at J, with 9 bases between. CDR3 in amino acids: CASSPKGYGYTF. As DNA, the CDR3 is TGTGCCAGCAGCCCCAAGGGCTATGGCTACACCTTC.

The chain combines TRBV5-1 with TRBJ2-1; 12 bases are shared with TRBD2. Germline trimming cut 4 bases from V and 6 bases from J; bases unmatched to any gene: 8. This CDR3 is 16 amino acids long. The germline V gene encodes CDR1 SGHRS and CDR2 YFSETQ. The CDR3 region has the DNA TGCGCCAGCAGCCCGGGGGCTAGCGGGGGGGCCAATGAGCAGTTCTTC. Translated: CASSPGASGGANEQFF.

This clonotype came up a few times. This chain connects TRBV6-1 to TRBJ2-7; 15 positions agree with TRBD2. CDR1 and CDR2 (germline): MNHNS, SASEGT. This CDR3 is built from 15 residues. With 4 bases clipped from V and 6 bases from J, the junction kept 4 bases outside the gene matches. This chain's CDR3 is CASSGQGLAGGEQYF. DNA of the CDR3: TGTGCCAGCAGTGGACAGGGACTAGCGGGAGGCGAGCAGTACTTC.

The sample holds many counts of this clonotype. This chain uses TRBV11-2 with TRBJ2-6; D ambiguous. Trimming removed 3 bases from V and 0 bases from J, with 6 bases in between. This CDR3 contains 15 residues. CDR1 and CDR2 (germline): SGHAT, FQNNGV. CDR3 region: CASSFGLSGANVLTF. The DNA for the CDR3 is TGTGCCAGCAGCTTCGGCCTCTCTGGGGCCAACGTCCTGACTTTC.

The sample holds one count of this clonotype. The chain is built from TRBV5-8 and TRBJ1-2, with TRBD1 as a possible D gene (5 bases). Per germline, CDR1 SGHTS and CDR2 YDEGEE. V was pared by 4 bases and J by 4 bases, with 17 bases between. The CDR3 has 15 amino acids. As DNA, the CDR3 is TGTGCCAGCAGCCATGGCGGGGGTGGGGGCTATGGCTACACCTTC. It is translated as CASSHGGGGGYGYTF.

V gene TRBV29-1 combines with J gene TRBJ2-3, with 7 bases that match TRBD1. This CDR3 has 14 residues. Losses at the gene ends were 1 base for V and 11 bases for J; bases not matched to a gene: 12. Germline CDR1 SQVTM, CDR2 ANQGSEA. The CDR3 loop is CSVEGQGVSNEQYF. The CDR3, as DNA: TGCAGCGTTGAAGGTCAGGGGGTGAGCAATGAGCAGTATTTT.

This clonotype was detected many times. The junction departs from the called germline gene at one end, perhaps through a read error. The chain is built from TRBV14 and TRBJ1-3, with unresolved D. CDR3 length equals 12 residues. Germline lookup yields CDR1 SGHDN and CDR2 FVKESK. CDR3 nucleotide sequence: TGTGCCAGCAGCCAGTATGGATACACCATATATTTT. It yields the protein CASSQYGYTIYF.

In this sample, this clonotype turned up many times. The chain couples TRBV12-3 or TRBV12-4 to TRBJ2-1; TRBD2 matches 10 bases. Trimming removed 5 bases from V and 4 bases from J; junction bases left unmatched: 8. The CDR3 runs 16 residues. The CDR3 nucleotides read TGTGCCAGCAGTCCTACCGGGACTAGCGAGTACAATGAGCAGTTCTTC. This codes for CASSPTGTSEYNEQFF.

The rearrangement links TRBV10-3 to TRBJ1-1, with D possibly being TRBD1 (6 bases). The CDR3 length is 14 residues. Trimming cost V 7 bases and J 1 base, with 13 bases left between them. CDR1 and CDR2 (germline): ENHRY, SYGVKD. CDR3 coding DNA: TGTGCCATCACCCCAACAGGGAAGAACACTGAAGCTTTCTTT. Residues: CAITPTGKNTEAFF.

The rearrangement uses TRBV20-1 and TRBJ2-5; 12 bases map to TRBD2. CDR1 is DFQATT and CDR2 is SNEGSKA in the germline V gene (reference sequence). The CDR3 is made up of 16 amino acids. V shed 2 bases, J shed 7 bases, and the junction held 11 bases outside the gene matches. The DNA of the CDR3 is TGCAGTGCTAGATGGACTAGCGGGACGGTCCAATCGACCCAGTACTTC. This gives the protein CSARWTSGTVQSTQYF.